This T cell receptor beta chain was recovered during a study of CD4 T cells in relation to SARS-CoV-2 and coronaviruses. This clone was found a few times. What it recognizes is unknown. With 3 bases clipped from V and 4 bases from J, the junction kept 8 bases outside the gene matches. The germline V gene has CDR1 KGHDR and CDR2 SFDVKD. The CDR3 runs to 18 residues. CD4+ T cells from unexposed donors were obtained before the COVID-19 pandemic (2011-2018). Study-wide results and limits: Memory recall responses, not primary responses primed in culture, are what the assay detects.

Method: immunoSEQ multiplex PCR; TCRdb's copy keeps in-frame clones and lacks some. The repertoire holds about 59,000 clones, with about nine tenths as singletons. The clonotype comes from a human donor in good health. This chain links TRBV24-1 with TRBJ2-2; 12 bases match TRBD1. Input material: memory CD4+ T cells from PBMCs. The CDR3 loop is CATSDMGQGASGTGELFF. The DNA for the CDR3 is TGTGCCACCAGTGATATGGGACAGGGGGCATCGGGCACCGGGGAGCTGTTTTTT.